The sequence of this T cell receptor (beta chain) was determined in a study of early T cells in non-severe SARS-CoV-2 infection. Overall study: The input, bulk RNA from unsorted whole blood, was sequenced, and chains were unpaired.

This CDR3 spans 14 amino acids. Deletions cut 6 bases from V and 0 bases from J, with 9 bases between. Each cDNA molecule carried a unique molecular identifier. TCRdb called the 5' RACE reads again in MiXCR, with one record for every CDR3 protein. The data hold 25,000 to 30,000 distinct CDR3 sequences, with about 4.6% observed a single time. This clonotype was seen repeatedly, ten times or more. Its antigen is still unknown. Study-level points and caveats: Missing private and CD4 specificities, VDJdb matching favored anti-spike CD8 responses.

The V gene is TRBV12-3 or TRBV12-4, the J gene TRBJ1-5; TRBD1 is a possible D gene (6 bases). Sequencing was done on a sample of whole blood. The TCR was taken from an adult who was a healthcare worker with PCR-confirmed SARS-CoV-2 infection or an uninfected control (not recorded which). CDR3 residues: CASSTTGSNQPQHF. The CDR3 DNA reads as TGTGCCAGCAGCACGACAGGTAGCAATCAGCCCCAGCATTTT.